This T cell receptor beta chain is from a study of PD-L1 blockade in urothelial cancer (dated by TCRdb to between 2016 and 2019). Study-wide context: All patients started therapy around 2014 and received atezolizumab 1,200 mg intravenously every 3 weeks. About nine tenths of the roughly 29 patients were identified as males with urothelial cancer of bladder origin, and a prior smoking history was reported by 18 of 29 patients. Patients had an ECOG performance status of 0 or 1 and had received between 0 and 3 prior chemotherapy regimens. Blood samples were analyzed at 3 weeks after treatment start (second dose) and at 6 weeks after treatment start. Blood samples gave median yields of around 140,000 T cells and tens of thousands of unique TCRs, along with a median clonality of approximately 0.084. The study, an exploratory multi-omic analysis, examined somatic, immune and clinical correlates of response to PD-L1 blockade with atezolizumab in urothelial cancer. TCR sequencing covered pretreatment tumor samples and matched, serially collected peripheral blood taken before and after atezolizumab treatment. Progression-free survival longer than 6 months counted as durable clinical benefit, and TCR features were additionally tested against both progression-free and overall survival. In the same patients, pretreatment tumors underwent whole exome sequencing and RNA sequencing in addition to TCR sequencing. Fewer than ten patients reached durable clinical benefit, while 20 patients did not. Under 30 patients had pretreatment blood TCR-seq, some 25 had at least one posttreatment blood collection, and some 25 had tumor TCR-seq. Study-level results and caveats: Patients with durable benefit showed greater expansion of tumor-associated TCR clones in peripheral blood 3 weeks after starting treatment (n of about 22, p = 0.022). Small sample size (n of about 30) and many exploratory analyses mean the results are intended to be hypothesis-generating. A pretreatment peripheral blood TCR clonality below the median was linked to improved progression-free and overall survival.

Taken from cysteine to phenylalanine, the CDR3 has 16 residues. This entry keeps only the CDR3 DNA: 48 bases, framed from base 1. As encoded in the germline V gene, CDR1 is SGHRS while CDR2 is YFSETQ. Trimming takes 0 bases off V and 0 bases off J; junction bases not matched to a gene: 2. Note on this clone: Its antigen remains unidentified. No much larger clonotype is one base removed from it; base qualities were not supplied.

The cohort comprised approximately 30 patients with locally advanced or metastatic urothelial carcinoma treated at Memorial Sloan Kettering on a trial protocol. Peripheral blood mononuclear cells were collected pretreatment and during treatment, with between 1 and 8 total time points obtained per patient. The Qiagen DNeasy Blood extraction kit was used to purify genomic DNA from total PBMCs and from tumor samples. Collected pretreatment and during treatment, PBMCs were isolated and stored as previously described. Each PCR received spiked-in synthetic TCR analog templates so that absolute template abundance could be estimated from read counts. The immunoSEQ assay used bias-controlled V and J gene primers to amplify TCRbeta CDR3 regions from genomic DNA. Sequencing of rearranged TCRbeta segments was performed at approximately 20X coverage. The published analysis was carried out like this. Sequencing errors were corrected by clustering and CDR3s were annotated against IMGT to assign V, D and J genes. Downstream analyses used only productive TCRbeta rearrangements and left out out-of-frame or stop-codon sequences. Clonality was computed as one minus Shannon entropy normalized by the log of the number of unique productive sequences. Fisher's exact test with Benjamini-Hochberg correction, using a cutoff of adjusted p below 0.01, was how clones that differed between time points or between blood and tumor were identified. TCRdb limited this immuneACCESS table to in-frame rearrangements with V and J called. A share of clones is missing; checked studies link under half to unresolved V genes, and the rest is unexplained. That table is the source of V, J and clone size, and D and trimming were worked out from the DNA. This sample gives 70,000 to 90,000 clones in total; 82% of them show up just once. Clones ranked in the top ten supply more than 8% of the sample.

The receptor was isolated from a man aged 65 to 85 with urothelial cancer. The source was PBMCs, collected around atezolizumab (anti-PD-L1) treatment. The rearranged segments are TRBV5-1 and TRBJ2-4; a stretch of 8 junction bases matches TRBD2. The nucleotide sequence reads TGCGCCAGCAGCTTGGGTCTAGCGGGAGCCAAAAACATTCAGTACTTC. Its protein reads: CASSLGLAGAKNIQYF.